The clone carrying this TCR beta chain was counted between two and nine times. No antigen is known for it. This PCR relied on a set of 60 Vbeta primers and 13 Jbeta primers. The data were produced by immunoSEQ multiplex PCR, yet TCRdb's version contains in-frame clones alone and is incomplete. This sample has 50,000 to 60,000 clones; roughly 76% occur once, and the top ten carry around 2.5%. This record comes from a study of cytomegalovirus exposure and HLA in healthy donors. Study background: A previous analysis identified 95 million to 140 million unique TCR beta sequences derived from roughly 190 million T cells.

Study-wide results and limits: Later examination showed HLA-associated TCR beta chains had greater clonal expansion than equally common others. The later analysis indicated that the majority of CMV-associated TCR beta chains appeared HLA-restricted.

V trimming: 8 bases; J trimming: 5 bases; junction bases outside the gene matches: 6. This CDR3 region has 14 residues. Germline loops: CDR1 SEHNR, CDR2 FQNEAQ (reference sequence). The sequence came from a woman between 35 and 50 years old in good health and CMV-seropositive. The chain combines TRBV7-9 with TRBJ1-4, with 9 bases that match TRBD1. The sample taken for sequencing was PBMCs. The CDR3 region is CASGRTGANEKLFF. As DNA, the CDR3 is TGTGCCAGCGGGCGGACAGGGGCCAATGAAAAACTGTTTTTT.